This TCR beta chain comes out of a study of T cell responses to AZD1222 COVID-19 vaccine. Here immunoSEQ multiplex PCR was the method, and the copy in TCRdb shows in-frame clones only, minus some. The sample has fewer than 130,000 clones; roughly 90% are singletons. Study outcomes and limitations: The donor cohort was predominantly white British with a female majority, and clonal diversity may have been underestimated. Receipt of two AZD1222 doses was followed by a rise in Spike-specific TCR breadth and depth. At 160-218 and 743-854, vaccine-associated CD4 TCRs were dominant, and they spanned spike.

With regard to this clone: The antigen remains unidentified.

The material sequenced was peripheral blood, taken on day 0 of AZD1222 vaccination. The TCR was taken from an adult in good health.

The CDR3 is CASSQEGLTLTNEKLFF. The CDR3 DNA is TGTGCCAGCAGCCAAGAGGGGCTGACCTTAACTAATGAAAAACTGTTTTTT. The V and J genes are TRBV3-1 (or the pseudogene TRBV3-2) and TRBJ1-4, with a possible D match to TRBD1 (5 bases). V lost 0 bases and J lost 1, with 12 bases in between. CDR1 and CDR2 from the germline V gene are LGHDT and YNNKEL (reference sequence). CDR3 length: 17 residues.